Below, 21 T cell receptor beta chains from the same sample are listed, as sequenced in a study of blood T cell repertoires in COVID-19. Assay used: immunoSEQ multiplex PCR; TCRdb lists only in-frame clones, some missing. The sample comprises about 120,000 clones, roughly four fifths of which are singletons, and 15% to 20% rests with the top ten. Sample: peripheral blood. These receptors all come from a woman aged 60-75 years with acute or convalescent COVID-19.

This clone was detected once. The chain combines TRBV24-1 with TRBJ2-1; 9 bases line up with TRBD2. The CDR3 is 17 amino acids. CDR1 and CDR2 from the germline V gene are KGHDR and SFDVKD. Trimming at V came to 2 bases and at J to 3 bases, leaving 7 bases not matched to a gene. This CDR3 is CATSDSAGLAHYNEQFF. DNA for the CDR3: TGTGCCACCAGTGATTCCGCCGGACTAGCGCACTACAATGAGCAGTTCTTC.

This clone was seen just once. The chain links TRBV6-6 to TRBJ2-7, with TRBD2 matching 13 bases. J was trimmed by 2 bases and V by 6 bases; bases with no gene match: 1. This CDR3 is built from 14 residues. Germline V gene data show CDR1 as MNHNY and CDR2 as SVGAGI (reference sequence). CDR3 sequence: CASRTSGGTYEQYF. The DNA for the CDR3 is TGTGCCAGCAGGACTAGCGGGGGGACCTACGAGCAGTACTTC.

This clone was recorded a few times. The chain couples TRBV6-5 to TRBJ1-1; D gene uncertain. The CDR3 loop spans 13 amino acids. The V gene's germline CDR1 is MNHEY and CDR2 SVGAGI. The V end lost 11 bases, the J end lost 5 bases, and 18 bases lay between the germline ends. The CDR3 region has the DNA TGTGCCGGAAGTCAGCAGGAGGGTACTGAAGCTTTCTTT. Translating it yields CAGSQQEGTEAFF.

The rearrangement joins TRBV11-2 to TRBJ1-1, with 10 bases that match TRBD1. This CDR3 region has 15 residues. Trimming removed 2 bases from V and 5 bases from J; junction bases left unmatched: 5. CDR1 is SGHAT and CDR2 is FQNNGV in the germline V gene. For the CDR3, the DNA is TGTGCCAGCAGCTTAAGTGGGACAGGGGAAACTGAAGCTTTCTTT. Its protein is CASSLSGTGETEAFF.

This clone is categorized as medium-sized. J is TRBJ1-1 and V is TRBV6-2 or TRBV6-3; the match to TRBD1 covers 10 bases. J lost 2 bases, V lost 1 base, and 4 bases had no gene match. The CDR3 has 16 amino acids. Germline V gives CDR1 MNHEY, CDR2 SVGEGT. The CDR3 reads CASSYLTGGFNTEAFF. Here the CDR3 DNA reads TGTGCCAGCAGTTACTTGACAGGGGGCTTTAACACTGAAGCTTTCTTT.

The V gene is TRBV9, the J gene TRBJ2-5; D might be TRBD1 (6 bases). From germline, CDR1 is SGDLS and CDR2 YYNGEE. V was shortened by 0 bases and J by 1 base, with 10 bases between the two germline ends. The length of the CDR3 is 15 residues. DNA of the CDR3: TGTGCCAGCAGCGTAGGCGGCAGGGGCCAAGAGACCCAGTACTTC. Its translation is CASSVGGRGQETQYF.

This sequence joins TRBV6-1 and TRBJ2-7; the match to TRBD1 covers 7 bases. The V gene's germline CDR1 is MNHNS and CDR2 SASEGT. The V gene end was trimmed by 5 bases and the J gene end by 5 bases; junction bases not matched to a gene: 6. The CDR3 is 13 amino acids. The DNA of the CDR3 is TGTGCCAGCAGTCACCCGACAGGGAACGAGCAGTACTTC. Its protein product is CASSHPTGNEQYF.

The V call is TRBV6-5, the J call TRBJ1-2; 7 bases agree with TRBD1. Germline loops: CDR1 MNHEY, CDR2 SVGAGI. This CDR3 has 14 residues. V lost 2 bases and J lost 5; bases outside the gene matches: 5. The CDR3, as DNA: TGTGCCAGCAGTTACGACAGGGCCCCATATGGCTACACCTTC. This codes for CASSYDRAPYGYTF.

This rearrangement joins TRBV4-2 to TRBJ2-5; 10 bases match TRBD2. After removal of 0 bases from V and 2 bases from J, the junction contained 6 bases not matched to a gene. In germline, CDR1 is LGHNA, CDR2 YNFKEQ. The CDR3 totals 17 residues. The CDR3 is CASSQDSPSGGQETQYF. CDR3 bases: TGTGCCAGCAGCCAAGATAGCCCTAGCGGGGGACAAGAGACCCAGTACTTC.

The V and J genes are TRBV5-1 and TRBJ1-2, with TRBD1 identical over 8 bases. Germline V lookup: CDR1 SGHRS, CDR2 YFSETQ. The CDR3 length is 19 residues. With 3 bases clipped from V and 4 bases from J, the junction kept 20 bases outside the gene matches. CDR3 nucleotide sequence: TGCGCCAGCAGCTCCCTCCGGGGCCAGGGGGCGCAGGTTGGCTATGGCTACACCTTC. Protein product: CASSSLRGQGAQVGYGYTF.

The rearrangement joins TRBV13 to TRBJ2-5; 8 positions agree with TRBD2. The J segment lost 4 bases and the V segment lost 2 bases, leaving 3 bases of the junction unmatched. CDR3 length equals 14 residues. The germline V gene has CDR1 PRHDT and CDR2 FYEKMQ (reference sequence). The CDR3 DNA reads TGTGCCAGCAGCTTAACGGGACTAGGAGAGACCCAGTACTTC. Residues: CASSLTGLGETQYF.

This chain links TRBV6-5 with TRBJ1-1; TRBD1 matches at 10 bases. The germline V gene encodes CDR1 MNHEY and CDR2 SVGAGI. The CDR3 extends over 15 amino acids. V dropped 7 bases and J dropped 2; count of bases not matched to a gene: 7. In nucleotides, the CDR3 is TGTGCCAGCATTAGGGACAGGGGAGATAACACTGAAGCTTTCTTT. This codes for CASIRDRGDNTEAFF.

The table lists this clone with a few counts. This sequence joins TRBV7-6 and TRBJ1-6; TRBD1 agrees at 9 bases. The length of the CDR3 is 15 residues. V lost 4 bases, J lost 7 bases, and 5 bases stayed unmatched. Per the germline V gene, CDR1 is SGHVS and CDR2 is FNYEAQ. CDR3 in amino acids: CASSSGTGKNSPLHF. The CDR3 DNA sequence: TGTGCCAGCAGCTCGGGGACAGGGAAGAATTCACCCCTCCACTTT.

The V call is TRBV30, the J call TRBJ2-7; TRBD2 aligns across 7 bases. CDR3 length: 13 residues. Germline V gene lookup returns CDR1 GTSNPN and CDR2 SVGIG (reference sequence). V lost 3 bases to trimming and J lost 1 base; unmatched junction nucleotides: 3. In DNA form, the CDR3 reads TGTGCCTGGAGCGACGGGAGGTCCTACGAGCAGTACTTC. Translating it yields CAWSDGRSYEQYF. Based on the CDR3 plus reference TRBV30 and TRBJ2-7, the full variable domain is SQTIHQWPATLVQPVGSPLSLECTVEGTSNPNLYWYRQAAGRGLQLLFYSVGIGQISSEVPQNLSASRPQDRQFILSSKKLLLSDSGFYLCAWSDGRSYEQYFGPGTRLTVT.

This clone was detected only once. The chain couples TRBV3-1 (or the pseudogene TRBV3-2) to TRBJ2-7; TRBD2 might be the D (5 bases). Germline V gene lookup returns CDR1 LGHDT and CDR2 YNNKEL (reference sequence). The CDR3 has 13 amino acids. Trimming stripped 5 bases from V and 6 bases from J, with 14 bases between. CDR3 nucleotides: TGTGCCAGCAGCGGAGGCTCCGGATCCGAGCAGTACTTC. Amino acid sequence: CASSGGSGSEQYF.

J is TRBJ1-1 and V is TRBV12-3 or TRBV12-4; D is ambiguous. Trimming cost V 1 base and J 1 base, with 4 bases left between them. This CDR3 is 13 amino acids long. The CDR3 region is CASSLVQNTEAFF. Written as DNA, the CDR3 is TGTGCCAGCAGTTTAGTACAGAACACTGAAGCTTTCTTT.

The chain carries TRBV6-4 and TRBJ2-7; D is unresolved. Trimming pared 2 bases from V and 3 bases from J, leaving 11 bases between. Germline assignment: CDR1 MRHNA and CDR2 SNTAGT. The CDR3 length is 14 residues. The CDR3 sequence is CASSDMAVLYEQYF. As DNA, the CDR3 is TGTGCCAGCAGTGACATGGCCGTTCTCTACGAGCAGTACTTC.

The chain has TRBV15 and TRBJ2-1, with 7 bases aligning to TRBD2. This CDR3 spans 14 amino acids. V was pared by 0 bases and J by 9 bases, with 5 bases of the junction left unmatched. The germline V gene has CDR1 LNHNV and CDR2 YYDKDF (reference sequence). The CDR3, as DNA: TGTGCCACCAGCAGAGAACGGTGGGGGGGTGAGCAGTTCTTC. Translated: CATSRERWGGEQFF.

This chain connects TRBV10-3 to TRBJ1-6, with D uncertain. V was trimmed by 0 bases and J by 5 bases, leaving 11 bases between them. Germline values: CDR1 ENHRY, CDR2 SYGVKD. The CDR3 totals 16 residues. CDR3 DNA: TGTGCCATCAGTGAGTCAGGAGGGAAGGATAATTCACCCCTCCACTTT. Amino acids: CAISESGGKDNSPLHF.

This chain joins TRBV6-2 or TRBV6-3 and TRBJ1-1; 7 bases agree with TRBD1. V lost 2 bases to trimming and J lost 7 bases; unmatched junction nucleotides: 4. The CDR3 has 13 amino acids. The germline CDR1 and CDR2 sequences are MNHEY and SVGEGT. CDR3 region: CASSYGGTVEAFF. CDR3 sequence (DNA): TGTGCCAGCAGTTACGGAGGGACAGTTGAAGCTTTCTTT.

The chain links TRBV30 to TRBJ2-3, with 8 bases that match TRBD2. Germline V gene lookup returns CDR1 GTSNPN and CDR2 SVGIG (reference sequence). The CDR3 spans 13 residues. The ends lost 7 bases at V and 7 bases at J; junction bases unmatched: 10. The DNA for the CDR3 is TGTGCCTCTACGACGGGGGGGACTAATACGCAGTATTTT. This codes for CASTTGGTNTQYF.